The 11 T cell receptor beta chains reported below all come from one sample, sequenced in a study of blood T cell repertoires in COVID-19. Data came from immunoSEQ multiplex PCR; TCRdb stores just in-frame clones and leaves some out. The table has roughly 250,000 clones, approximately 85% seen once. Sequencing was carried out using peripheral blood. These receptors all stem from a woman younger than 45 with acute or convalescent COVID-19.

The sample holds a few counts of this clone. Other DNA sequences in the same sample also yield this CDR3. The rearrangement joins TRBV9 to TRBJ1-6; D perhaps matches TRBD1 (5 bases). CDR3 length: 16 amino acids. Germline V gene sequence: CDR1 SGDLS, CDR2 YYNGEE. With 0 bases removed from V and 1 base from J, the gap between germline ends came to 8 bases. CDR3 coding DNA: TGTGCCAGCAGCGTAGGACAGTCGTCCTATAATTCACCCCTCCACTTT. It specifies CASSVGQSSYNSPLHF.

The chain has TRBV3-1 (or the pseudogene TRBV3-2) and TRBJ2-1; 9 nucleotides line up with TRBD2. The CDR3 is made up of 16 amino acids. Germline CDR1 and CDR2: LGHDT and YNNKEL (reference sequence). The trim removed 1 base at V and 2 bases at J, leaving 3 bases unmatched. The CDR3 nucleotides read TGTGCCAGCAGCCAAGGACTAGCGGATACCTACAATGAGCAGTTCTTC. Encoded protein: CASSQGLADTYNEQFF.

This rearrangement joins TRBV30 to TRBJ2-5; TRBD2 might be the D (6 bases). In germline, CDR1 is GTSNPN, CDR2 SVGIG (reference sequence). V gave up 2 bases and J gave up 2 bases, with 9 bases separating them. The CDR3 runs to 13 residues. The CDR3 DNA reads as TGTGCCTGGAGTATCGGAGGGCAAGAGACCCAGTACTTC. Its translation: CAWSIGGQETQYF.

The rearrangement joins TRBV3-1 (or the pseudogene TRBV3-2) to TRBJ2-7; possibly TRBD2 for D (6 bases). The CDR3 runs to 16 residues. V was pared by 0 bases and J by 1 base, with 13 bases between. The germline gives CDR1 LGHDT, CDR2 YNNKEL (reference sequence). This CDR3 reads CASSQETGVLSYEQYF. The DNA of the CDR3 is TGTGCCAGCAGCCAAGAGACGGGGGTCTTGTCCTACGAGCAGTACTTC.

The chain carries TRBV10-3 and TRBJ2-1; 9 nucleotides line up with TRBD2. V was clipped by 0 bases and J by 10 bases; unmatched bases: 4. From germline, CDR1 is ENHRY and CDR2 SYGVKD. The CDR3 consists of 14 residues. In DNA, the CDR3 is TGTGCCATCAGTGAGTCGCTAGCGGGACTGGAGCAGTTCTTC. It encodes CAISESLAGLEQFF.

The chain recombines TRBV27 with TRBJ1-5, with D possibly TRBD1 on 5 matching bases. Germline lookup yields CDR1 MNHEY and CDR2 SMNVEV (reference sequence). The V end lost 8 bases, the J end lost 0 bases, and 11 bases lay between the germline ends. The CDR3 has 14 amino acids. Here the CDR3 reads CASRGGPSNQPQHF. CDR3 in DNA: TGTGCCAGCCGGGGGGGACCTAGCAATCAGCCCCAGCATTTT.

The CDR3 coding sequence is TGTGCCACCAGTTTCCAGACTAGCGGTAACAATGAGCAGTTCTTC. Amino acid sequence: CATSFQTSGNNEQFF. The chain has TRBV24-1 and TRBJ2-1, with 9 nucleotides matching TRBD2. V lost 6 bases, J lost 5 bases, and 7 bases stayed unmatched. Germline CDR1 is KGHDR and CDR2 is SFDVKD. This CDR3 spans 15 amino acids.

The CDR3 loop reads CSAEGGGRPDTQYF. The DNA of the CDR3 is TGCAGCGCCGAAGGCGGGGGACGGCCAGATACGCAGTATTTT. The chain joins TRBV29-1 to TRBJ2-3; TRBD2 aligns across 7 bases. The CDR3 is 14 residues long. V dropped 7 bases and J dropped 4; count of bases not matched to a gene: 11. Germline lookup yields CDR1 SQVTM and CDR2 ANQGSEA.

This sequence joins TRBV19 and TRBJ1-3; 8 bases line up with TRBD1. V lost 3 bases and J lost 4; bases outside the gene matches: 5. CDR1 is LNHDA and CDR2 is SQIVND in the germline V gene (reference sequence). The CDR3 is 15 residues long. The CDR3 is CASSIDRGYGNTIYF. The CDR3 DNA follows: TGTGCCAGTAGTATCGACAGGGGATACGGAAACACCATATATTTT.

The chain couples TRBV4-1 to TRBJ1-1; D unresolved. The V and J ends lost 4 bases and 0 bases respectively, with 6 bases between them. This CDR3 comprises 13 residues. CDR1 is MGHRA, CDR2 YSYEKL, per germline. CDR3 DNA: TGCGCCAGCAGCCTGCAGGTGAACACTGAAGCTTTCTTT. Translated: CASSLQVNTEAFF.

The chain links TRBV19 to TRBJ2-5; TRBD2 agrees at 7 bases. This CDR3 has 17 residues. Germline CDR1 is LNHDA and CDR2 is SQIVND (reference sequence). The V gene end was trimmed by 4 bases and the J gene end by 5 bases; junction bases not matched to a gene: 16. The CDR3 protein is CASSSSGSASGTETQYF. The DNA of the CDR3 is TGTGCCAGTAGTAGTTCCGGTTCGGCTAGCGGTACGGAGACCCAGTACTTC.